Shown below are 31 T cell receptor beta chains from a single sample sequenced in a study of T cell clusters in autoimmune cytopenias. TRB amplification used approximately 250 ng of peripheral blood genomic DNA. One tube held mixed TRB-A and TRB-B primer pools for touch-down PCR. Using the multiplex PCR reads, TCRdb records one entry per CDR3 protein without DNA. In all, the sample yields thousands of distinct CDR3 sequences. The source material was peripheral blood. The receptors shown here come from a human donor with an autoimmune cytopenia or autoimmune hepatitis (not recorded which).

By frequency, this clonotype is large. The chain combines TRBV29-1 with TRBJ2-1; the TCRdb D gene call, TRBD1, has no DNA to confirm it. This CDR3 spans 16 amino acids. Germline V CDR1 and CDR2: SQVTM, ANQGSEA. The CDR3 protein is CSVEPYGGSLSNEQFF.

The rearrangement uses TRBV10-3 and TRBJ2-1; absent DNA, TCRdb's TRBD2 call cannot be checked. CDR1 and CDR2 from the germline V gene are ENHRY and SYGVKD. This CDR3 spans 14 amino acids. CDR3 region: CAISAREGHNEQFF.

This sequence joins TRBV6-1 and TRBJ2-3; no DNA is available, so the TRBD2 call from TCRdb remains unchecked. This CDR3 region has 21 residues. Per the germline V gene, CDR1 is MNHNS and CDR2 is SASEGT. CDR3 amino acids: CASSTISPGLARPLPTDTQYF.

This rearrangement joins TRBV6-2 or TRBV6-3 to TRBJ2-3; the TCRdb D gene call, TRBD1, has no DNA to confirm it. The CDR3 runs to 13 residues. From germline, CDR1 is MNHEY and CDR2 SVGEGT. Here the CDR3 reads CASSLSGGDTQYF.

This sequence joins TRBV12-3 or TRBV12-4 and TRBJ1-2. This CDR3 contains 12 residues. The CDR3 here is CASSHRIYGYTF.

The rearrangement uses TRBV18 and TRBJ2-5; TCRdb outputs TRBD2, but without DNA this stays unchecked. Germline CDR1 reads KGHSH; CDR2 reads LQKENI. This CDR3 comprises 14 residues. CDR3 in amino acids: CASSPPTGGETQYF. Filled out from reference TRBV18 and TRBJ2-5, the complete variable domain reads NAGVMQNPRHLVRRRGQEARLRCSPMKGHSHVYWYRQLPEEGLKFMVYLQKENIIDESGMPKERFSAEFPKEGPSILRIQQVVRGDSAAYFCASSPPTGGETQYFGPGTRLLVL.

The rearrangement uses TRBV7-6 and TRBJ2-3; TCRdb returns TRBD1, unconfirmable since there is no DNA. Germline V gives CDR1 SGHVS, CDR2 FNYEAQ. The CDR3 extends over 14 amino acids. The chain's CDR3 is CASSFSQGTDTQYF.

The V call is TRBV18, the J call TRBJ2-5. In germline, CDR1 is KGHSH, CDR2 LQKENI. This CDR3 has 14 residues. CDR3 region: CASSPPGFQETQYF.

The chain recombines TRBV5-1 with TRBJ2-7; no DNA is available, so the TRBD2 call from TCRdb remains unchecked. The CDR3 loop spans 12 amino acids. The germline V gene has CDR1 SGHRS and CDR2 YFSETQ. CDR3 sequence reads: CASSAGPAEQYF. Full variable domain (outside the CDR3, taken from reference TRBV5-1 and TRBJ2-7): KAGVTQTPRYLIKTRGQQVTLSCSPISGHRSVSWYQQTPGQGLQFLFEYFSETQRNKGNFPGRFSGRQFSNSRSEMNVSTLELGDSALYLCASSAGPAEQYFGPGTRLTVT.

This chain uses TRBV27 with TRBJ1-4; no DNA is available, so the TRBD1 call from TCRdb remains unchecked. The CDR3 extends over 16 amino acids. The germline V gene has CDR1 MNHEY and CDR2 SMNVEV (reference sequence). This chain's CDR3 is CASSLSGTATNEKLFF.

The V call is TRBV6-2 or TRBV6-3, the J call TRBJ1-5. Germline lookup yields CDR1 MNHEY and CDR2 SVGEGT. CDR3 length: 16 amino acids. CDR3 region: CASSRRGGAGNQPQHF.

The rearrangement joins TRBV30 to TRBJ2-3. The CDR3 length is 13 residues. Germline CDR1 reads GTSNPN; CDR2 reads SVGIG (reference sequence). The CDR3 region is CAWSVQGYGTQYF.

This chain connects TRBV12-3 or TRBV12-4 to TRBJ1-3. CDR3 size: 14 residues. This CDR3 reads CASSSTATTNTIYF.

V and J are TRBV6-5 and TRBJ1-3. This CDR3 contains 14 residues. Germline-derived CDR1 and CDR2 are MNHEY and SVGAGI. The CDR3 loop reads CASTKDSSGNTIYF.

By frequency, this clonotype registers medium-sized. The rearrangement joins TRBV12-3 or TRBV12-4 to TRBJ1-5; TCRdb proposes TRBD1, but this gene call is untestable without DNA. This CDR3 region has 15 residues. The CDR3 sequence is CASSTTGGGNQPQHF.

This clonotype shows up as medium-sized (0.01 to 0.1%) by frequency. The V gene is TRBV29-1, the J gene TRBJ2-2; the TCRdb call, TRBD2, lacks DNA for checking. CDR3 length equals 15 residues. Germline lookup yields CDR1 SQVTM and CDR2 ANQGSEA. This CDR3 is CSVVLAGGGTGELFF.

The chain joins TRBV19 to TRBJ2-1; TCRdb's D gene call, TRBD2, goes unchecked for lack of DNA. Germline lookup yields CDR1 LNHDA and CDR2 SQIVND (reference sequence). The CDR3 runs 13 residues. The CDR3 loop is CASSINGGDEQFF.

The chain combines TRBV27 with TRBJ1-6. Germline V gives CDR1 MNHEY, CDR2 SMNVEV (reference sequence). The CDR3 consists of 15 residues. The CDR3 loop is CASSPRRMMNSPLHF.

The chain carries TRBV10-3 and TRBJ2-2. Per the germline V gene, CDR1 is ENHRY and CDR2 is SYGVKD. This CDR3 has 14 residues. CDR3 region: CAISEPISAGELFF.

CDR3 amino acids: CASSYGTVTPLHF. The gene calls are TRBV6-5 and TRBJ1-6; TCRdb lists TRBD1, though no DNA is available to test this call. The CDR3 has 13 residues. Germline assignment: CDR1 MNHEY and CDR2 SVGAGI.

The chain joins TRBV13 to TRBJ2-7; TCRdb picks TRBD1, but there is no DNA to check that call. CDR3 length: 12 amino acids. Germline V gives CDR1 PRHDT, CDR2 FYEKMQ (reference sequence). The CDR3 spells CASSLSGGEQYF.

The CDR3 protein is CAWRGPGEAFF. The V call is TRBV30, the J call TRBJ1-1; TCRdb reports TRBD1, a call that lacks DNA to check it against. CDR1 is GTSNPN, CDR2 SVGIG, per germline (reference sequence). This CDR3 region has 11 residues.

CDR3 amino acids: CASSVPGGTIYF. V is TRBV5-4 and J is TRBJ1-3. Germline CDR1 and CDR2: SGHNT and YYREEE (reference sequence). This CDR3 comprises 12 residues.

V is TRBV19 and J is TRBJ1-5; without DNA, the TCRdb call of TRBD1 cannot be checked. The CDR3 consists of 14 residues. Germline V gives CDR1 LNHDA, CDR2 SQIVND (reference sequence). CDR3 region: CASRGRTGNQPQHF.

This CDR3 is CALNTGTSPLHF. The gene calls are TRBV30 and TRBJ1-6; TCRdb picks TRBD1, but there is no DNA to check that call. CDR1 is GTSNPN, CDR2 SVGIG, per germline (reference sequence). The CDR3 is 12 residues long.

Considering frequency, this clonotype is medium-sized. The chain employs TRBV19 and TRBJ1-5. The length of the CDR3 is 13 residues. CDR1 is LNHDA, CDR2 SQIVND, per germline (reference sequence). The CDR3 sequence is CASSSPYRQPQHF.

Its frequency marks this clonotype as medium-sized. The CDR3 protein is CSALLAGTVQYF. J is TRBJ2-5 and V is TRBV29-1; TCRdb selects TRBD2, and the lack of DNA leaves this call unchecked. Germline V gives CDR1 SQVTM, CDR2 ANQGSEA. The CDR3 is 12 residues long. Full variable domain (remainder filled in from reference TRBV29-1 and TRBJ2-5): SAVISQKPSRDICQRGTSLTIQCQVDSQVTMMFWYRQQPGQSLTLIATANQGSEATYESGFVIDKFPISRPNLTFSTLTVSNMSPEDSSIYLCSALLAGTVQYFGPGTRLLVL.

This clonotype is identified as medium-sized from frequency. The J gene is TRBJ2-5, the V gene TRBV29-1; TCRdb's D call of TRBD2 is untestable without DNA. The length of the CDR3 is 14 residues. Germline CDR1 reads SQVTM; CDR2 reads ANQGSEA. The CDR3 spells CSVKGDSDQETQYF. The variable domain in full, with the rest retrieved from reference TRBV29-1 and TRBJ2-5, is SAVISQKPSRDICQRGTSLTIQCQVDSQVTMMFWYRQQPGQSLTLIATANQGSEATYESGFVIDKFPISRPNLTFSTLTVSNMSPEDSSIYLCSVKGDSDQETQYFGPGTRLLVL.

The chain combines TRBV19 with TRBJ2-2; absent DNA, TCRdb's TRBD1 call cannot be checked. Germline V gene data show CDR1 as LNHDA and CDR2 as SQIVND (reference sequence). There are 15 residues in the CDR3. The CDR3 sequence is CASTRRGEVAGELFF.

By frequency, this clonotype registers medium-sized. This chain connects TRBV5-6 to TRBJ2-7; the D call from TCRdb, TRBD2, cannot be confirmed without DNA. The germline V gene encodes CDR1 SGHDT and CDR2 YYEEEE. This CDR3 has 15 residues. CDR3 in amino acids: CASSSGLAGGYEQYF.

Judged by frequency, this clonotype is medium-sized (0.01 to 0.1%). The rearrangement links TRBV19 to TRBJ2-2; TCRdb gives TRBD1 as the D gene, but with no DNA this cannot be confirmed. Per the germline V gene, CDR1 is LNHDA and CDR2 is SQIVND (reference sequence). This CDR3 region has 15 residues. CDR3 amino acids: CASSISGRNTGELFF.